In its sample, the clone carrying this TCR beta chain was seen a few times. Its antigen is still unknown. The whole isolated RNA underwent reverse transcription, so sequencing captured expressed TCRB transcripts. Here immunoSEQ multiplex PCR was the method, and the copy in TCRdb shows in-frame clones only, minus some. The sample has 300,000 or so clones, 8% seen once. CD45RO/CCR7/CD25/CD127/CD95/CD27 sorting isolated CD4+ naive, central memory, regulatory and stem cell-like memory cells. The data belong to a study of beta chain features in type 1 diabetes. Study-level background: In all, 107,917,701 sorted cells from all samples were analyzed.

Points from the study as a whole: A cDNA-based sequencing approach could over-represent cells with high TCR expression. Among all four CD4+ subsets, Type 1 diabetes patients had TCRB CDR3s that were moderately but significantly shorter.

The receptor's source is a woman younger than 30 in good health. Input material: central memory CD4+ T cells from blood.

The CDR3 sequence: CASSYTRDEQYF. CDR3 sequence (DNA): TGTGCCAGCAGCTATACGCGGGACGAGCAGTACTTC. The V and J genes are TRBV11-2 and TRBJ2-7; possibly TRBD2 for D (5 bases). Trimming shortened V by 4 bases and J by 5 bases, and 9 bases separated the two germline ends. The germline gives CDR1 SGHAT, CDR2 FQNNGV. The CDR3 contains 12 residues. The complete variable domain, with remaining parts taken from reference TRBV11-2 and TRBJ2-7, reads EAGVAQSPRYKIIEKRQSVAFWCNPISGHATLYWYQQILGQGPKLLIQFQNNGVVDDSQLPKDRFSAERLKGVDSTLKIQPAKLEDSAVYLCASSYTRDEQYFGPGTRLTVT.